Presented here are 16 T cell receptor beta chains from one specimen sequenced in a study of T cell clonality in common variable immunodeficiency. Sequencing was performed with immunoSEQ multiplex PCR; in TCRdb, only in-frame clones are kept and a portion is missing. This sample carries 35,000 to 50,000 clones, none of them present only once. Sequenced: peripheral blood mononuclear cells. These receptors were taken from a person between 18 and 75 years old in good health.

The sample holds many counts of this clone. Read data end 3 residues before the CDR3 end; the end is taken from the germline J gene. The chain recombines TRBV7-6 with TRBJ1-4; D is possibly TRBD1 (6 bases). V shed 4 bases and J shed 8 bases, with 14 bases lying between them. Germline V gene sequence: CDR1 SGHVS, CDR2 FNYEAQ. The CDR3 has 14 residues. CDR3 bases read: TGTGCCAGCAGCTGGGGCACAGGGTTAGAAAAA. It translates to CASSWGTGLEK. The CDR3, in full, reads CASSWGTGLEKLFF.

This clone occurred a few times. The read finishes 3 residues shy of the CDR3 end, and the germline J gene is used to complete it. The chain carries TRBV6-1 and TRBJ2-4; 10 bases are a match to TRBD1. The germline V gene encodes CDR1 MNHNS and CDR2 SASEGT. The CDR3 spans 15 residues. CDR3 sequence reads: CASSEGSTGGRGQYF. Partial CDR3 DNA: TGTGCCAGCAGTGAAGGTTCGACAGGGGGCAGAGGT.

This clone was observed at least ten times. Read sequence stops 3 residues before the CDR3 end, and the germline J gene provides the missing end. The chain uses TRBV6-4 and TRBJ2-3; D may be TRBD2 (7 bases). This CDR3 region has 16 residues. Germline CDR1 reads MRHNA; CDR2 reads SNTAGT. The germline V and J ends were trimmed by 3 bases and 1 base, with 14 bases remaining between them. The CDR3 loop reads CASSDRGGGGTDTQYF. Partial CDR3 DNA: TGTGCCAGCAGTGATAGGGGGGGCGGGGGCACAGATACG.

Ten or more counts support this clone. The read terminates 3 residues ahead of where the CDR3 ends, so the germline J gene completes it. This chain uses TRBV7-2 with TRBJ2-1; D is uncertain. V was clipped by 2 bases and J by 9 bases, with 17 bases between them. This CDR3 has 15 residues. The germline gives CDR1 SGHTA, CDR2 FQGNSA. CDR3: CASSLISTSPGEQFF. The CDR3 bases that were read are TGTGCCAGCAGCTTAATTTCAACGAGCCCGGGTGAG.

A remark on this clone: The CDR3 goes on 3 residues after the read ends, and that part is filled in from the germline J gene. The chain carries TRBV29-1 and TRBJ1-2; D gene unclear. The V gene lost 3 bases and the J gene lost 6 bases, with 8 bases spanning the gap. The CDR3 loop spans 11 amino acids. Germline V gives CDR1 SQVTM, CDR2 ANQGSEA. The sequenced part of the CDR3 DNA is TGCAGCGTTGATCCCGGGGATGGC. This sequence encodes CSVDPGDG. The complete CDR3 sequence is CSVDPGDGYTF.

Ten or more counts support this clone. The read stops 3 residues short of the end of the CDR3; the missing end is completed from the germline J gene. The chain employs TRBV19 and TRBJ2-1, with TRBD2 identical over 15 bases. Germline V gene data show CDR1 as LNHDA and CDR2 as SQIVND (reference sequence). The CDR3 runs 16 residues. The junction had 2 bases not matched to a gene; V was cut back by 8 bases and J by 0 bases. CDR3 DNA (partial): TGTGCCAGTGGACTAGCGGGGGGGAGCTCCTACAATGAG. Translated, it gives CASGLAGGSSYNE. From start to end, the CDR3 is CASGLAGGSSYNEQFF.

Notes on this clone: The CDR3 goes on 3 residues after the read ends, and that part is filled in from the germline J gene. This same CDR3 is encoded by further DNA sequences in the sample. This sequence joins TRBV2 and TRBJ1-5; D may be TRBD1 (6 bases). Germline V gives CDR1 SNHLY, CDR2 FYNNEI. The CDR3 consists of 15 residues. V lost 4 bases and J 0 bases, leaving 10 bases between the germline ends. This chain's CDR3 is CASSGTDYSNQPQHF. Partial CDR3 DNA: TGTGCCAGCAGTGGGACAGACTATAGCAATCAGCCC.

This clone was seen many times. The read halts 3 residues ahead of the CDR3 end, with the missing end drawn from the germline J gene. V is TRBV11-3 and J is TRBJ1-1; maybe TRBD1 (6 bases). The V gene lost 2 bases and the J gene lost 4 bases, with 14 bases spanning the gap. Germline values: CDR1 SGHNT, CDR2 YENEEA. The CDR3 is made up of 15 amino acids. The sequenced CDR3 bases are TGTGCCAGCAGCTTATCGTCAGGGGCCCTCACTGAA. It codes for CASSLSSGALTE. The full CDR3 protein is CASSLSSGALTEAFF.

Many counts were recorded for this clone. The read falls 3 residues short of the CDR3 end, and the missing part is taken from the germline J gene. The J gene is TRBJ1-2, the V gene TRBV7-2; possible D gene TRBD1, 5 bases. There are 13 residues in the CDR3. Trimming removed 3 bases from V and 5 bases from J, with 10 bases in between. Germline V lookup: CDR1 SGHTA, CDR2 FQGNSA. Incomplete CDR3 DNA: TGTGCCAGCAGCTTGGACAAGTTGTATGGC. It translates to CASSLDKLYG. The full CDR3 is CASSLDKLYGYTF.

This clone occurred many times. With the read ending 3 residues before the CDR3 end, the germline J gene is used to fill in that end. The chain joins TRBV9 to TRBJ2-7; tentatively, D is TRBD1 (6 bases). This CDR3 contains 14 residues. The germline CDR1 and CDR2 sequences are SGDLS and YYNGEE. V lost 7 bases and J lost 5, with 19 bases in between. CDR3 bases read: TGTGCCAGCGGTACGGGACACCCGAGGGACGAG. Translation: CASGTGHPRDE. The whole CDR3 reads CASGTGHPRDEQYF.

This clone was recorded many times. The CDR3 is cut off 3 residues early in the read; its end comes from the germline J gene. The chain employs TRBV18 and TRBJ1-4; 7 bases line up with TRBD1. In germline, CDR1 is KGHSH, CDR2 LQKENI. There are 18 residues in the CDR3. V dropped 4 bases and J dropped 5; count of bases not matched to a gene: 16. The part of the CDR3 DNA that was read is TGTGCCAGCTCACGGGGACAGAACCCGATAATTCCAAATGAAAAA. Encoded protein: CASSRGQNPIIPNEK. The whole CDR3 sequence is CASSRGQNPIIPNEKLFF.

This clone was seen ten or more times. Read sequence stops 3 residues before the CDR3 end, and the germline J gene provides the missing end. The chain carries TRBV5-1 and TRBJ1-6, with D perhaps TRBD1 (6 bases). V lost 4 bases and J 7 bases, leaving 12 bases between the germline ends. CDR1 is SGHRS and CDR2 is YFSETQ in the germline V gene. This CDR3 is 14 amino acids long. The DNA read from the CDR3 is TGCGCCAGCAGCCGGACAGTCGGGAATTCACCC. As protein: CASSRTVGNSP. The entire CDR3 protein is CASSRTVGNSPLHF.

This clone was observed at least ten times. The read stops 3 residues short of the end of the CDR3; the missing end is completed from the germline J gene. The rearrangement joins TRBV4-1 to TRBJ2-5, with a weak D call TRBD1 (6 bases). The V end was cut by 1 base, the J end by 6 bases, with 24 bases between. The CDR3 covers 18 residues. CDR1 MGHRA and CDR2 YSYEKL come from the germline V gene. This chain's CDR3 is CASSQGQPGQGFAQTQYF. CDR3 DNA, as far as it was read: TGCGCCAGCAGCCAAGGCCAACCGGGACAAGGGTTTGCGCAGACC.

This clone showed up many times. From the germline J gene comes the end of the CDR3, since the read stops 3 residues before it. The chain recombines TRBV6-2 or TRBV6-3 with TRBJ1-1; 10 nucleotides align to TRBD1. This CDR3 is built from 17 residues. From germline, CDR1 is MNHEY and CDR2 SVGEGT. Unmatched junction bases numbered 6, after V lost 2 bases and J lost 0 bases. The DNA read from the CDR3 is TGTGCCAGCAGTTACGAACGGACAGGGGGGATGAACACTGAA. It is translated as CASSYERTGGMNTE. The whole CDR3 sequence is CASSYERTGGMNTEAFF.

This clone came up a few times. This CDR3 is CASSLRSVTDTQYF. CDR3 DNA, as far as it was read: TGTGCCAGCAGCCTCAGGTCCGTAACAGATACG. The rearrangement uses TRBV7-6 and TRBJ2-3; D call uncertain. The read finishes 3 residues shy of the CDR3 end, and the germline J gene is used to complete it. Per the germline V gene, CDR1 is SGHVS and CDR2 is FNYEAQ. This CDR3 is 14 amino acids long. V lost 5 bases to trimming and J lost 3 bases, with 12 bases between them.

This clone was detected ten times or more. The DNA ends 3 residues before the CDR3 does, and the rest of the CDR3 is filled in from the germline J gene. This chain links TRBV4-1 with TRBJ2-7, with D possibly being TRBD1 (5 bases). Trimming stripped 4 bases from V and 3 bases from J, with 13 bases between. This CDR3 comprises 14 residues. Germline CDR1 is MGHRA and CDR2 is YSYEKL. The sequenced CDR3 bases are TGCGCCAGCAGCCTAAGGGCAGGGCTCTACGAG. It translates to CASSLRAGLYE. The whole CDR3 protein is CASSLRAGLYEQYF.